The next 21 T cell receptor beta chains were all read from a single sample in a study of molecular identifiers for immune sequencing clone quantification. From the PCR reads, TCRdb called clonotypes with MiXCR, one entry per CDR3 protein. Of just under 650,000 distinct CDR3 sequences listed, less than 20% are singletons. The sample consisted of naive CD8+ T cells from blood, with Jurkat cell RNA spiked in. Subset reported: FACS-sorted CD8+CD4-CCR7+CD45RA+ naive T cells. These receptors were obtained from a human donor in good health. Some libraries in this study had Jurkat cell RNA spiked in.

This clonotype has ten or more counts. The chain uses TRBV7-8 and TRBJ2-7; 8 bases align to TRBD2. Germline loops: CDR1 SGHVS, CDR2 FQNEAQ. This CDR3 has 14 amino acids. V lost 5 bases to trimming and J lost 6 bases; unmatched junction nucleotides: 9. CDR3 in amino acids: CASSGAGGVIEQYF. The CDR3 nucleotides read TGTGCCAGCAGCGGTGCGGGGGGAGTAATCGAGCAGTACTTC. The entire variable domain, with the rest obtained from reference TRBV7-8 and TRBJ2-7, is as follows: GAGVSQSPRYKVAKRGQDVALRCDPISGHVSLFWYQQALGQGPEFLTYFQNEAQLDKSGLPSDRFFAERPEGSVSTLKIQRTQQEDSAVYLCASSGAGGVIEQYFGPGTRLTVT.

The CDR3 DNA follows: TGTGCCAGCAAAACAGGGTACAATGAGCAGTTCTTC. Translated: CASKTGYNEQFF. The V and J genes are TRBV27 and TRBJ2-1, with D possibly matching TRBD1 (6 bases). V shed 7 bases and J shed 4 bases, with 8 bases lying between them. The CDR3 is 12 amino acids. Per the germline V gene, CDR1 is MNHEY and CDR2 is SMNVEV (reference sequence).

In regard to this clonotype: Given a much more abundant clone one base away, this may be a read error. V usage is TRBV27 and J usage is TRBJ2-7; no reliable D call. The CDR3 length is 13 residues. Germline CDR1 reads MNHEY; CDR2 reads SMNVEV (reference sequence). CDR3 nucleotide sequence: TGTGCCAGCAGTTTATCTCAGGCGCACGAGCGGTACTTC. Translating gives CASSLSQAHERYF.

This clonotype was seen ten or more times. The rearrangement uses TRBV6-1 and TRBJ1-1; D call uncertain. The CDR3 runs 15 residues. Between the trimmed V and J ends, which lost 4 bases and 1 base, there was a span of 13 bases. Germline values: CDR1 MNHNS, CDR2 SASEGT. In nucleotides, the CDR3 is TGTGCCAGCAGTGGATCAAAAGGCTCGAACACTGAAGCTTTCTTT. This gives the protein CASSGSKGSNTEAFF.

This clonotype was found many times. The rearrangement links TRBV30 to TRBJ1-1, with D maybe TRBD1 (5 bases). This CDR3 has 11 residues. From germline, CDR1 is GTSNPN and CDR2 SVGIG (reference sequence). The V end was cut by 8 bases, the J end by 3 bases, with 10 bases between. CDR3 sequence reads: CAGGEDTEAFF. In DNA, the CDR3 is TGTGCCGGGGGAGAGGACACTGAAGCTTTCTTT.

This clonotype was recorded many times. The chain is built from TRBV27 and TRBJ2-3, with 8 bases fitting TRBD2. V lost 2 bases to trimming and J lost 2 bases; unmatched junction nucleotides: 6. CDR1 MNHEY and CDR2 SMNVEV come from the germline V gene (reference sequence). This CDR3 contains 16 residues. The CDR3 protein is CASSLGAGEFTDTQYF. The CDR3 DNA sequence: TGTGCCAGCAGTTTAGGAGCGGGGGAATTCACAGATACGCAGTATTTT.

Details on this clonotype: A single base separates this from a much larger clone, so it may be a read error. The chain is built from TRBV19 and TRBJ1-6; possible D gene TRBD1, 6 bases. CDR1 is LNHDA and CDR2 is SQIVND in the germline V gene (reference sequence). This CDR3 comprises 14 residues. The V end lost 4 bases, the J end lost 11 bases, and 15 bases lay between the germline ends. The CDR3 region has the DNA TGTGCCAGTAGTACCCAGGGGACATATCCACCCCTCCACTTT. Its translation is CASSTQGTYPPLHF.

V and J are TRBV7-9 and TRBJ2-1; a weak D match, TRBD1 (6 bases). Per the germline V gene, CDR1 is SEHNR and CDR2 is FQNEAQ (reference sequence). This CDR3 comprises 12 residues. Trimming took 8 bases from V and 10 from J, leaving 15 bases between them. Written as DNA, the CDR3 is TGTGCCAGCGGGGGCACAGGAAGGGAGCAGTTCTTC. It encodes CASGGTGREQFF.

V is TRBV2 and J is TRBJ1-1; perhaps TRBD1 as D (6 bases). Deletions cut 10 bases from V and 4 bases from J, with 16 bases between. The CDR3 consists of 13 residues. Germline CDR1 SNHLY, CDR2 FYNNEI. The CDR3: CATKAGGSTEAFF. CDR3 nucleotide sequence: TGTGCCACCAAGGCGGGGGGCTCCACTGAAGCTTTCTTT.

About this clonotype: This may be a read error: a much more frequent sequence differs by one nucleotide. The genes are TRBV6-2 or TRBV6-3 and TRBJ2-1, with 9 bases identical to TRBD1. The CDR3 loop spans 18 amino acids. The germline gives CDR1 MNHEY, CDR2 SVGEGT. With V trimmed by 2 bases and J by 6 bases, 14 bases remained unmatched. CDR3 amino acids: CASSYPLFGTGSSNEQFF. CDR3 nucleotides: TGTGCCAGCAGTTACCCCCTTTTTGGGACAGGGTCTTCCAATGAGCAGTTCTTC.

The V and J genes are TRBV28 and TRBJ2-7, with a weak D call TRBD2 (6 bases). Germline V gene data show CDR1 as MDHEN and CDR2 as SYDVKM. The CDR3 loop spans 12 amino acids. Trimming left V 6 bases short and J 3 bases short, with 9 bases between. CDR3: CASSGRRYEQYF. The CDR3 bases are TGTGCCAGCAGCGGGAGACGCTACGAGCAGTACTTC.

This clonotype was observed many times. CDR3 amino acids: CASSQDRDSYNSPLHF. The CDR3 DNA reads TGCGCCAGCAGCCAAGACCGGGACAGCTATAATTCACCCCTCCACTTT. The chain joins TRBV4-3 to TRBJ1-6; 7 nucleotides match TRBD1. Germline values: CDR1 LGHNA, CDR2 YSLEER. J was trimmed by 3 bases and V by 0 bases; bases with no gene match: 2. This CDR3 contains 16 residues.

The rearrangement links TRBV4-1 to TRBJ2-7; D possibly corresponds to TRBD2 (5 bases). Germline-derived CDR1 and CDR2 are MGHRA and YSYEKL. V lost 0 bases, J lost 9 bases, and 18 bases lay in between. This CDR3 contains 15 residues. CDR3 nucleotides: TGCGCCAGCAGCCAAGACCAGCCGGGGATGGCGGGGCAGTACTTC. This codes for CASSQDQPGMAGQYF.

This clonotype appeared a few times. This chain joins TRBV4-1 and TRBJ2-5; D remains ambiguous. V lost 0 bases and J 5 bases, leaving 13 bases between the germline ends. Per the germline V gene, CDR1 is MGHRA and CDR2 is YSYEKL. The CDR3 has 15 residues. CDR3 sequence: CASSQDPDSMETQYF. Written as DNA, the CDR3 is TGCGCCAGCAGCCAAGATCCGGATAGCATGGAGACCCAGTACTTC.

This clonotype was recorded at least ten times. The rearrangement links TRBV4-3 to TRBJ2-7; no clear D. The germline V gene encodes CDR1 LGHNA and CDR2 YSLEER. The CDR3 consists of 13 residues. V was cut by 4 bases and J by 4 bases, with 11 bases left in between. Here the CDR3 DNA reads TGCGCCAGCAGCCGCGATTGGGGATACGAGCAGTACTTC. It yields the protein CASSRDWGYEQYF.

This chain uses TRBV19 with TRBJ1-1; D not resolved. The V end was cut by 6 bases, the J end by 0 bases, with 20 bases between. Germline-derived CDR1 and CDR2 are LNHDA and SQIVND (reference sequence). The CDR3 covers 17 residues. CDR3 DNA: TGTGCCAGTAGCTGGAAGGCGGGATCTGCCTTGAACACTGAAGCTTTCTTT. It specifies CASSWKAGSALNTEAFF.

With regard to this clonotype: This may be a read error: a much more frequent sequence differs by one nucleotide. This chain links TRBV2 with TRBJ2-5; 8 bases agree with TRBD2. Trimming removed 5 bases from V and 1 base from J; junction bases left unmatched: 12. The germline CDR1 and CDR2 sequences are SNHLY and FYNNEI. CDR3 size: 17 residues. Here the CDR3 DNA reads TGTGCCAGCAGTCAACGGGGGGGGCTAAAGCCCCAAGAGACCCAGTACTTC. This sequence encodes CASSQRGGLKPQETQYF.

At least ten counts were recorded for this clonotype. The chain joins TRBV7-9 to TRBJ2-1; D perhaps matches TRBD1 (6 bases). This CDR3 has 16 residues. Trimming cost V 7 bases and J 7 bases, with 23 bases left between them. Germline V gene lookup returns CDR1 SEHNR and CDR2 FQNEAQ (reference sequence). The CDR3 sequence is CASTPEFRTVGNEQFF. In DNA, the CDR3 is TGTGCCAGCACCCCGGAGTTCCGGACAGTCGGGAATGAGCAGTTCTTC.

This clonotype was observed a few times. The junction departs from germline at one end; a sequencing error may be responsible. V and J are TRBV27 and TRBJ2-7, with a weak D call TRBD1 (6 bases). The germline V gene encodes CDR1 MNHEY and CDR2 SMNVEV (reference sequence). This CDR3 is built from 14 residues. The CDR3, as DNA: TGTACCAGCAGTACAACCGGGACACGGTACGAGCAGTACTTC. It encodes CTSSTTGTRYEQYF.

This clonotype was found many times. The junction does not match germline at one end; this may be a read error. The chain combines TRBV7-7 with TRBJ2-3; no clear D. Germline lookup yields CDR1 SSHAT and CDR2 FNYEAQ (reference sequence). The CDR3 is 17 amino acids. In nucleotides, the CDR3 is TGTGCTAGCAGCTTATCGCCCGGGTCGATTTTCACAGATACGCAGTATTTT. The encoded protein is CASSLSPGSIFTDTQYF. Combining the CDR3 with reference TRBV7-7 and TRBJ2-3 gives the whole variable domain GAGVSQSPRYKVTKRGQDVTLRCDPISSHATLYWYQQALGQGPEFLTYFNYEAQPDKSGLPSDRFSAERPEGSISTLTIQRTEQRDSAMYRCASSLSPGSIFTDTQYFGPGTRLTVL.

This clonotype was detected ten times or more. This chain connects TRBV6-5 to TRBJ1-1, with D tentatively TRBD1 (6 bases). There are 15 residues in the CDR3. Trimming took 7 bases from V and 1 from J, leaving 16 bases between them. The germline V gene has CDR1 MNHEY and CDR2 SVGAGI. This CDR3 reads CASNRDIPGNTEAFF. CDR3 sequence (DNA): TGTGCCAGCAATCGGGACATACCGGGGAACACTGAAGCTTTCTTT.